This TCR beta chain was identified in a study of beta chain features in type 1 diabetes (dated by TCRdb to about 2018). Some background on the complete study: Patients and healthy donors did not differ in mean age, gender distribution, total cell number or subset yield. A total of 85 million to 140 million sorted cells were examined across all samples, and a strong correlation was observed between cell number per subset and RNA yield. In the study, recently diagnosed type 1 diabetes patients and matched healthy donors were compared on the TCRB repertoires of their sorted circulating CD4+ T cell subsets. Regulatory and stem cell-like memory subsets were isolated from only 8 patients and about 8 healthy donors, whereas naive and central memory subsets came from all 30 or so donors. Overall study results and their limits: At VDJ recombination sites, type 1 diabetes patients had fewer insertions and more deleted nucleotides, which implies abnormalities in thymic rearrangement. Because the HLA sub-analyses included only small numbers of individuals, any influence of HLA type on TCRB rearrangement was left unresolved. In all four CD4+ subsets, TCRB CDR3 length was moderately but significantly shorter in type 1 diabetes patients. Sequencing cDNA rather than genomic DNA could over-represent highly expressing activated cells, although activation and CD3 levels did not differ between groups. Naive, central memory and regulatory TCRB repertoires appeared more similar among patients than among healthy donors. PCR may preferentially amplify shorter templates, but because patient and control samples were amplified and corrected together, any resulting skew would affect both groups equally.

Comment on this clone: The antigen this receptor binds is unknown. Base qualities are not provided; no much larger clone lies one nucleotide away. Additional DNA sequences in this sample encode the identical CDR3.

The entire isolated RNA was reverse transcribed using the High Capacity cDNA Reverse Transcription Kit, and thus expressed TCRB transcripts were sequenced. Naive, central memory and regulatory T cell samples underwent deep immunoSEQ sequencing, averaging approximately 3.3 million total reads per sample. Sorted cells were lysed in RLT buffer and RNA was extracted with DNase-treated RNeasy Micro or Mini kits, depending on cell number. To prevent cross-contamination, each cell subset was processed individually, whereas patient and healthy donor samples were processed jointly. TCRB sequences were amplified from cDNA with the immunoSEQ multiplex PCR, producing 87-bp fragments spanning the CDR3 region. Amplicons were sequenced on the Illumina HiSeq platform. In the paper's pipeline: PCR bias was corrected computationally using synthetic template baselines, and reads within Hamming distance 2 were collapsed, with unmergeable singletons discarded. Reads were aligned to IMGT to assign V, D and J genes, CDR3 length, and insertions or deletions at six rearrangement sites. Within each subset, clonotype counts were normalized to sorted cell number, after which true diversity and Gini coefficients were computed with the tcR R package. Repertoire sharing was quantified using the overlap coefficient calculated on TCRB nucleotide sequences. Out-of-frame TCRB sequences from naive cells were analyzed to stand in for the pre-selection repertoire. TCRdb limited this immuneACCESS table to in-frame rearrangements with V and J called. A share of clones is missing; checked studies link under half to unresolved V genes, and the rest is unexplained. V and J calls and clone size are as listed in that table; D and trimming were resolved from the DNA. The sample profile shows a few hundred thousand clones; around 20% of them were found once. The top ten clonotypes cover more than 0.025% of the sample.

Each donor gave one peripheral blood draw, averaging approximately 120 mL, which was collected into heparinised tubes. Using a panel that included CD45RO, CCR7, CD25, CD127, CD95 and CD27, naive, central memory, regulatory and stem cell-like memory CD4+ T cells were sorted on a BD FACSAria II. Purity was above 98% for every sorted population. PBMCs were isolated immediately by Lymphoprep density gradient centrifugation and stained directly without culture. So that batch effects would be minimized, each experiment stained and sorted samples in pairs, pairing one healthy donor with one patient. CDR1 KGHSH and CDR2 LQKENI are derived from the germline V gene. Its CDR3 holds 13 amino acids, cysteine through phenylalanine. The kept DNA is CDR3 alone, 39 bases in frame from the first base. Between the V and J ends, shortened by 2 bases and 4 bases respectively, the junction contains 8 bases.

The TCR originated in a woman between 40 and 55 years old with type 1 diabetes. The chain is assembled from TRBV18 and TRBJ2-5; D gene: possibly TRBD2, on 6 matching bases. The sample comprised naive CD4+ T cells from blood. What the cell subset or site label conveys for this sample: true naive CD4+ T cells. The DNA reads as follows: TGTGCCAGCTCACCAGGGGAGGCAGAGACCCAGTACTTC. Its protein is CASSPGEAETQYF.